Below are 15 T cell receptor beta chains sequenced from a single sample in a study of cytomegalovirus exposure and HLA in healthy donors. PCR involved 60 Vbeta and 13 Jbeta primers. The data were produced by immunoSEQ multiplex PCR, yet TCRdb's version contains in-frame clones alone and is incomplete. The repertoire holds some 140,000 clones, over 70% seen once, with about 1% in the top ten. Sample: PBMCs. Source of these receptors: a man between 18 and 35 years old in good health and CMV-seronegative.

This chain links TRBV5-4 with TRBJ1-3; D gene uncertain. The V end was cut by 0 bases, the J end by 0 bases, with 10 bases between. Germline-derived CDR1 and CDR2 are SGHNT and YYREEE (reference sequence). The length of the CDR3 is 16 residues. CDR3 loop: CASSLATGGSGNTIYF. In DNA form, the CDR3 reads TGTGCCAGCAGCTTGGCAACCGGCGGCTCTGGAAACACCATATATTTT.

The table lists this clone with a few counts. This rearrangement joins TRBV2 to TRBJ1-6; D is undetermined. Germline assignment: CDR1 SNHLY and CDR2 FYNNEI. The CDR3 extends over 12 amino acids. The V end lost 3 bases, the J end lost 8 bases, and 5 bases lay between the germline ends. The DNA of the CDR3 is TGTGCCAGCAGTGATCCCTATTCACCCCTCCACTTT. It codes for CASSDPYSPLHF.

This clone was seen only a few times. The chain combines TRBV5-5 with TRBJ2-7; possibly TRBD2 for D (5 bases). CDR1 and CDR2 from the germline V gene are SGHKS and YYEKEE (reference sequence). Between the trimmed V and J ends, which lost 3 bases and 3 bases, there was a span of 16 bases. The CDR3 totals 15 residues. CDR3 amino acids: CASSSPTAVDYEQYF. The CDR3 region has the DNA TGTGCCAGCAGCTCTCCTACAGCGGTCGACTACGAGCAGTACTTC.

This clone was counted a single time. The chain couples TRBV30 to TRBJ2-5; 7 bases match TRBD1. The CDR3 length is 13 residues. Per germline, CDR1 GTSNPN and CDR2 SVGIG (reference sequence). V shed 4 bases, J shed 4 bases, and the junction held 6 bases outside the gene matches. This CDR3 reads CAWNRDRAETQYF. DNA for the CDR3: TGTGCCTGGAATCGAGACAGGGCAGAGACCCAGTACTTC.

This rearrangement joins TRBV5-1 to TRBJ2-2, with a weak D call TRBD1 (5 bases). Trimming pared 1 base from V and 4 bases from J, leaving 11 bases between. The CDR3 sequence is 15 residues long. Germline CDR1 reads SGHRS; CDR2 reads YFSETQ. CDR3 bases: TGCGCCAGCAGCTTGAGGGGTTACGGCACCGGGGAGCTGTTTTTT. It specifies CASSLRGYGTGELFF.

This sequence joins TRBV28 and TRBJ1-5; 7 positions agree with TRBD1. V dropped 3 bases and J dropped 4; count of bases not matched to a gene: 3. Germline loops: CDR1 MDHEN, CDR2 SYDVKM. The CDR3 loop spans 14 amino acids. For the CDR3, the DNA is TGTGCCAGCAGTTTGACAGGGCCTAATCAGCCCCAGCATTTT. Amino acids: CASSLTGPNQPQHF.

This chain connects TRBV7-9 to TRBJ1-3; TRBD1 is a possible D gene (5 bases). V lost 6 bases to trimming and J lost 0 bases, with 12 bases between them. Germline lookup yields CDR1 SEHNR and CDR2 FQNEAQ (reference sequence). CDR3 length equals 15 residues. For the CDR3, the DNA is TGTGCCAGCAGGGGGGGACTCCTCTCTGGAAACACCATATATTTT. Amino acids: CASRGGLLSGNTIYF.

This chain links TRBV9 with TRBJ1-5; 9 bases are shared with TRBD1. This CDR3 has 16 residues. CDR1 is SGDLS, CDR2 YYNGEE, per germline. The V gene end was trimmed by 4 bases and the J gene end by 1 base; junction bases not matched to a gene: 6. CDR3 in DNA: TGTGCCAGCAGCCCCGGGACAGGGAAGAGCAATCAGCCCCAGCATTTT. Translating gives CASSPGTGKSNQPQHF.

The chain joins TRBV12-5 to TRBJ2-5, with D possibly matching TRBD1 (5 bases). The J call may be in error: the DNA end matches TRBJ2-7 better. Germline CDR1 and CDR2: LGHNT and FRNRAP. CDR3 size: 13 residues. CDR3 residues: CASGLIQGNEQYF. The CDR3 nucleotides are TGTGCTAGTGGTTTGATCCAGGGAAACGAGCAGTACTTC.

The V and J genes are TRBV6-6 and TRBJ1-2; 7 bases are shared with TRBD1. There are 14 residues in the CDR3. Trimming removed 6 bases from V and 3 bases from J; junction bases left unmatched: 7. Germline V gene data show CDR1 as MNHNY and CDR2 as SVGAGI (reference sequence). CDR3 sequence: CASSEGGQYYGYTF. Written as DNA, the CDR3 is TGTGCCAGCAGCGAAGGGGGACAGTACTATGGCTACACCTTC.

This clone came up once. This chain joins TRBV30 and TRBJ2-5; D call uncertain. Germline CDR1 and CDR2: GTSNPN and SVGIG (reference sequence). CDR3 length: 12 residues. The ends were cut back, 4 bases at V and 2 bases at J, with 8 bases in the middle. The CDR3 loop is CAWNLRQETQYF. CDR3 DNA sequence: TGTGCCTGGAACCTACGGCAAGAGACCCAGTACTTC.

This clone appeared a few times. The chain is built from TRBV29-1 and TRBJ1-1; tentative D call: TRBD1 (6 bases). There are 13 residues in the CDR3. Trimming cost V 5 bases and J 0 bases, with 10 bases left between them. Germline V gives CDR1 SQVTM, CDR2 ANQGSEA. Here the CDR3 reads CSVYQGMNTEAFF. CDR3 nucleotides: TGCAGCGTTTATCAGGGGATGAACACTGAAGCTTTCTTT.

The chain couples TRBV5-1 to TRBJ1-1, with 8 bases lining up with TRBD1. Germline V CDR1 and CDR2: SGHRS, YFSETQ. V lost 1 base, J lost 0 bases, and 5 bases stayed unmatched. The CDR3 is made up of 16 amino acids. This CDR3 reads CASSLPRQGMNTEAFF. The CDR3, as DNA: TGCGCCAGCAGCTTGCCTCGACAGGGGATGAACACTGAAGCTTTCTTT.

The CDR3 nucleotides read TGTGCCAGCAGCGTAGTAGGGGTCCCGGGAAACACCATATATTTT. Protein product: CASSVVGVPGNTIYF. The chain employs TRBV9 and TRBJ1-3; tentatively, D is TRBD1 (5 bases). The CDR3 consists of 15 residues. Germline CDR1 SGDLS, CDR2 YYNGEE. Between the trimmed V and J ends, which lost 0 bases and 4 bases, there was a span of 11 bases.

The chain employs TRBV9 and TRBJ2-7; D unclear. V was pared by 0 bases and J by 6 bases, with 19 bases between. The germline V gene encodes CDR1 SGDLS and CDR2 YYNGEE. The CDR3 loop spans 16 amino acids. CDR3 coding DNA: TGTGCCAGCAGCGTAGGAGGTACTGGTGGAAGGTTCGAGCAGTACTTC. It is translated as CASSVGGTGGRFEQYF.